This T cell receptor (beta chain) was observed in a study of post-analysis software for immune sequencing data. In this sample, this clonotype turned up a few times. Its antigen remains unidentified. Unique molecular identifiers tagged the TCR beta cDNA libraries. One entry per CDR3 protein results from TCRdb running MiXCR on the PCR reads. The data hold about 430,000 distinct CDR3 sequences, with 35% to 45% observed a single time. Whole-study findings and limits: Under F measure analysis, samples from one preparation batch co-clustered strongly. Elevated frequency relative to controls characterized four or five TRBV segments in patients, TRBV5-6, TRBV5-1 and TRBV20-1 among them.

V shed 4 bases and J shed 2 bases, with 8 bases lying between them. The CDR3 runs to 13 residues. Germline CDR1 ENHRY, CDR2 SYGVKD. The specimen sequenced was blood. The source is a girl aged 2-10 years with multiple sclerosis. J is TRBJ1-1 and V is TRBV10-3; D gene ambiguous. The CDR3 is CAISGFLNTEAFF. In DNA, the CDR3 is TGTGCCATCAGTGGGTTTTTAAACACTGAAGCTTTCTTT.